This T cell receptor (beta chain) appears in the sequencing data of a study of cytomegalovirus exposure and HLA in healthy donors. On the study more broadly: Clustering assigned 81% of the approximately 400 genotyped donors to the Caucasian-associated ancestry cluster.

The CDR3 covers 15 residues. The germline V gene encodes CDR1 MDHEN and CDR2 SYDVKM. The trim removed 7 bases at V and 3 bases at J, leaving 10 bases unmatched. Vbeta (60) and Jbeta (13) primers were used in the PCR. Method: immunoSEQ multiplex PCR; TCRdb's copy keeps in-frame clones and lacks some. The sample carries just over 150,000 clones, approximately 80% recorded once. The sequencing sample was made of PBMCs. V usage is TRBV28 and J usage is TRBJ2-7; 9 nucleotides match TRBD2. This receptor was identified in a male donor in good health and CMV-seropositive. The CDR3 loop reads CASILTSGILYEQYF. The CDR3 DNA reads TGTGCCAGCATTCTGACTAGCGGCATTCTCTACGAGCAGTACTTC.